The text below deals with one T cell receptor beta chain. This entry comes from a study of cytomegalovirus exposure and HLA in healthy donors. Primers for the PCR totalled 60 Vbeta and 13 Jbeta. As handled by the study authors: Roughly 80 million unique TCR beta chains, 8.5 million to 14 million shared, were counted in a later analysis. Assay used: immunoSEQ multiplex PCR; TCRdb lists only in-frame clones, some missing. V and J calls and clone size are as listed in that table; D and trimming were resolved from the DNA. The sample lists approximately 220,000 clones, 70% to 85% seen once, with 0.2% to 0.25% in the top ten. The sample was PBMCs. The clonotype was recovered from a girl under 10 years old in good health and CMV-seronegative.

In nucleotides, the CDR3 is TGTGCCAGCAGCACGACCTGGGGGACAGGAACTTATTCGGTCTACGAGCAGTACTTC. This gives the protein CASSTTWGTGTYSVYEQYF. J is TRBJ2-7 and V is TRBV5-4; 8 bases are shared with TRBD1. J was trimmed by 3 bases and V by 4 bases; bases with no gene match: 21. Germline-derived CDR1 and CDR2 are SGHNT and YYREEE (reference sequence). The CDR3 sequence is 19 residues long.